This TCR beta chain was sequenced during a study of blood T cell repertoires in COVID-19. About the study: The United States, Italy and Spain provided the acute and convalescent COVID-19 samples.

It was during active infection that Seattle patients were enrolled and then longitudinally followed. The germline V gene has CDR1 SGHDT and CDR2 YYEEEE. V lost 2 bases and J lost 6, with 12 bases in between. The CDR3 is 14 amino acids. The table came from immunoSEQ multiplex PCR; TCRdb's copy has only in-frame clones and leaves some out. The sample consists of approximately 300,000 clones, about nine tenths of them appearing once. The sequenced sample was peripheral blood. The sequence was collected from a woman in her twenties or thirties with COVID-19, enrolled during active disease. V and J are TRBV5-6 and TRBJ1-5; D is possibly TRBD1 (5 bases). The CDR3 DNA follows: TGTGCCAGCAGCTTTTTAGGGGTAGCTCAGCCCCAGCATTTT. Residues: CASSFLGVAQPQHF.